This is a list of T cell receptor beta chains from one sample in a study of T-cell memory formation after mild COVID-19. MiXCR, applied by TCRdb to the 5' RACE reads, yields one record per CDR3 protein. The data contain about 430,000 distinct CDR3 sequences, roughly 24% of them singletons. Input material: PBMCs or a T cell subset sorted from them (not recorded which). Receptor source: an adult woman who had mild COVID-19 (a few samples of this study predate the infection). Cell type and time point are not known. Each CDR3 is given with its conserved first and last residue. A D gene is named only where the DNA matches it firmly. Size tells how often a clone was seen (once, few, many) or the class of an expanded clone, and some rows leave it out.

CASSQNRATNEKLFF,TGTGCCAGCAGCCAAAACCGGGCCACTAATGAAAAACTGTTTTTT,TRBV3-1,TRBJ1-4,few,-
CASSTGGGVGTEAFF,TGTGCCAGCAGTACAGGGGGCGGGGTAGGCACTGAAGCTTTCTTT,TRBV12-3/TRBV12-4,TRBJ1-1,many,TRBD1
CASSLVWDRGAGNEQFF,TGTGCCAGCAGCTTGGTGTGGGACAGGGGCGCAGGAAATGAGCAGTTCTTC,TRBV5-5,TRBJ2-1,-,TRBD1
CASSLEQNYGYTF,TGTGCCAGCAGCTTAGAACAGAACTATGGCTACACCTTC,TRBV7-6,TRBJ1-2,-,-
CASSGRSGGPHANEQFF,TGTGCCAGCAGCGGTAGGTCGGGAGGGCCCCACGCCAATGAGCAGTTCTTC,TRBV5-5,TRBJ2-1,-,TRBD2
CASSQATRSNTGELFF,TGTGCCAGCAGCCAAGCTACTAGGTCAAACACCGGGGAGCTGTTTTTT,TRBV3-1,TRBJ2-2,-,-
CASRSTGQTNEKLFF,TGTGCCAGCAGAAGCACAGGACAGACTAATGAAAAACTGTTTTTT,TRBV7-6,TRBJ1-4,-,-
CATSTGGNQETQYF,TGCGCCACCTCGACAGGGGGAAACCAAGAGACCCAGTACTTC,TRBV5-1,TRBJ2-5,few,TRBD1
CASSLVGPDTQYF,TGTGCCAGCAGTTTAGTTGGGCCAGATACGCAGTATTTT,TRBV27,TRBJ2-3,many,-
CASSQAWDRGQETQYF,TGTGCCAGCAGCCAAGCCTGGGACAGGGGGCAAGAGACCCAGTACTTC,TRBV4-2,TRBJ2-5,-,TRBD1